Below, 5 T cell receptor beta chains from the same sample are listed, as sequenced in a study of cytomegalovirus exposure and HLA in healthy donors. PCR primers comprised 60 Vbeta and 13 Jbeta primers. The method was immunoSEQ multiplex PCR; TCRdb's version includes in-frame clones alone and lacks a portion of them. Seen here are more than 150,000 clones, more than 65% observed once, and the top ten hold 3.8%. Sequences were obtained from PBMCs. These receptors were obtained from a man aged 45-65 years in good health and CMV-seronegative.

The rearrangement joins TRBV7-8 to TRBJ2-5; perhaps TRBD1 as D (6 bases). The CDR3 runs 12 residues. From germline, CDR1 is SGHVS and CDR2 FQNEAQ. V gave up 7 bases and J gave up 5 bases, with 11 bases separating them. CDR3 loop: CASTQGWETQYF. CDR3 nucleotide sequence: TGTGCCAGCACCCAGGGGTGGGAGACCCAGTACTTC.

The chain employs TRBV4-2 and TRBJ2-5; 11 bases map to TRBD2. V lost 0 bases to trimming and J lost 2 bases; unmatched junction nucleotides: 5. Germline values: CDR1 LGHNA, CDR2 YNFKEQ. The CDR3 sequence is 17 residues long. CDR3 protein: CASSQEALAGGQETQYF. The DNA for the CDR3 is TGTGCCAGCAGCCAAGAGGCTCTAGCGGGGGGACAAGAGACCCAGTACTTC.

Here the CDR3 DNA reads TGTGCCAGCAGCGTAGCTACAGGCGCCAACTATGGCTACACCTTC. It codes for CASSVATGANYGYTF. The chain is built from TRBV9 and TRBJ1-2; TRBD1 is a possible D gene (5 bases). Germline V gene sequence: CDR1 SGDLS, CDR2 YYNGEE. The CDR3 extends over 15 amino acids. V was clipped by 0 bases and J by 2 bases, with 11 bases between them.

The chain couples TRBV7-2 to TRBJ2-7; 10 bases line up with TRBD1. The CDR3 totals 13 residues. The V gene end was trimmed by 5 bases and the J gene end by 9 bases; junction bases not matched to a gene: 7. Germline V CDR1 and CDR2: SGHTA, FQGNSA. The chain's CDR3 is CASSPGTGETQYF. For the CDR3, the DNA is TGTGCCAGCAGCCCTGGGACAGGGGAGACGCAGTACTTC.

This sequence joins TRBV27 and TRBJ1-2; 7 bases match TRBD1. The CDR3 spans 13 residues. From germline, CDR1 is MNHEY and CDR2 SMNVEV (reference sequence). V shed 3 bases, J shed 3 bases, and the junction held 1 base outside the gene matches. The CDR3 DNA is TGTGCCAGCAGTTTCCAGGGGGACTATGGCTACACCTTC. It specifies CASSFQGDYGYTF.